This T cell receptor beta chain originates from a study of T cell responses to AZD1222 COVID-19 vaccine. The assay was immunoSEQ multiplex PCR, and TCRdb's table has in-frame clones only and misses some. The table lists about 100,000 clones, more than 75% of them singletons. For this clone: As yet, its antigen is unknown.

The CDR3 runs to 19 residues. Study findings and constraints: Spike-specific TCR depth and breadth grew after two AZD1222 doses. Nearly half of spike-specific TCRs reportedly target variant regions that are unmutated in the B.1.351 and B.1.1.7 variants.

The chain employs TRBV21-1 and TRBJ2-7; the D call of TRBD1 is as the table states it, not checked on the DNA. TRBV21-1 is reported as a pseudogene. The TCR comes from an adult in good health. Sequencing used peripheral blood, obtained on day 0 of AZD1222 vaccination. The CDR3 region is CANPKPVRDRGLSTGEQYF. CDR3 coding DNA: TGTGCCAACCCGAAACCCGTACGGGACAGGGGTTTATCTACGGGCGAGCAGTACTTC.